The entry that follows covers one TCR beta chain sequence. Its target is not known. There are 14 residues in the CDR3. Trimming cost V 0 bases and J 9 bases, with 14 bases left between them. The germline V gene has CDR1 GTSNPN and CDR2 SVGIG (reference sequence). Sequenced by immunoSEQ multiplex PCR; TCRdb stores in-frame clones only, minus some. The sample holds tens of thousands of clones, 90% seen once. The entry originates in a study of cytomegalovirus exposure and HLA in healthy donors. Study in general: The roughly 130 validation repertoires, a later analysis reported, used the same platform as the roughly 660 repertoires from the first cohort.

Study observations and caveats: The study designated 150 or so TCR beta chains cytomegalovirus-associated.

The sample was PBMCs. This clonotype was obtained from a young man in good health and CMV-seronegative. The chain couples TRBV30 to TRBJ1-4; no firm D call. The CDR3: CAWSVLKGAKKLFF. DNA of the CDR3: TGTGCCTGGAGTGTACTAAAAGGCGCCAAAAAACTGTTTTTT. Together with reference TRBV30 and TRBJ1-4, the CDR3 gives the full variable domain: SQTIHQWPATLVQPVGSPLSLECTVEGTSNPNLYWYRQAAGRGLQLLFYSVGIGQISSEVPQNLSASRPQDRQFILSSKKLLLSDSGFYLCAWSVLKGAKKLFFGSGTQLSVL.